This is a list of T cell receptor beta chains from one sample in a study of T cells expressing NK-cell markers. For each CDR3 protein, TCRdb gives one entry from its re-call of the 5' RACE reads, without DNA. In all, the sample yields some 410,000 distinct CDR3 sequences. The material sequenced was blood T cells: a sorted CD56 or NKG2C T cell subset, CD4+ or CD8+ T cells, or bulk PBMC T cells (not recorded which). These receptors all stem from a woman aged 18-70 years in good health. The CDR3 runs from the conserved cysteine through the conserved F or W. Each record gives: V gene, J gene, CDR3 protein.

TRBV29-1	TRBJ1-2	CSVEGSRRNYGYTF
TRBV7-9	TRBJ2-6	CASSLELSSGANVLTF
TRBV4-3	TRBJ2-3	CASSQERGTDTQYF
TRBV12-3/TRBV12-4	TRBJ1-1	CASSNSVGQWDF
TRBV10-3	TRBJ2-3	CAIWTGNTDTQYF
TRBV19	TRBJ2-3	CASSIGGSTDTQYF
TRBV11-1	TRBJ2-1	CASTSSAPLGTTILYNEQFF
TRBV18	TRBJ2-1	CASSRDFSSYNEQFF
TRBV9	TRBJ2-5	CASSERGTETQYF
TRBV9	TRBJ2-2	CASSVAPDSNTGELFF
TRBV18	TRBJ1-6	CASSPPAEDNSPLHF
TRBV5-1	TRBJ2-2	CASSPDSTNTGELFF
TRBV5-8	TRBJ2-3	CASSFDISGADTQYF
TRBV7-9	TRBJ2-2	CASAVYRTVNTGELFF
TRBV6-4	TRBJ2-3	CASSAAGQDTQYF
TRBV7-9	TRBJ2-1	CASSPPGPYNEQFF